This T cell receptor (beta chain) was captured by sequencing in a study of blood T cell repertoires in COVID-19 (dated by TCRdb to the early 2020s). Background on the whole study: The collaborator samples originated in the United States, Italy and Spain and spanned the acute and convalescent phases of COVID-19. The material from the prospective study consisted of cDNA or gDNA derived from T cells, B-cell-depleted T cells, or PBMCs. The dataset comprised deeply sampled blood TCRbeta repertoires from subjects exposed to, actively infected with, or recovered from COVID-19. A freely available public database, intended as a resource for researchers studying the immune response to SARS-CoV-2, is where the repertoires were released. Samples came from the ongoing ImmuneRACE study (first 160 participants) plus 1,254 subjects from 6 global collaborators. Nearly every sample came with metadata listing a de-identified subject ID, COVID-19 status, age in years and sex. Where available, HLA class I and class II types were obtained from metadata supplied by the sample provider rather than from assay-based typing. Results the study describes overall, beyond this receptor: The amount of clinical and demographic metadata varied by source and participant and was provided uncurated.

A second Seattle source provided samples from volunteer blood donors who had recovered from COVID-19. Whole blood was collected in K2EDTA tubes by collaborating institutions according to the institutions' own protocols. For TCRbeta analysis, collaborators shipped samples in one of three forms: frozen whole blood, isolated PBMCs, or DNA extracted from either of those sample types. Note on this clone: No cognate antigen has been identified for it. Base qualities were left out, and no much larger clone turns up one base away.

Per the germline V gene, SGHRS is the CDR1 and YFSETQ is the CDR2. Measured from the cysteine to the phenylalanine, the CDR3 is 14 residues long. CDR3 DNA is the only sequence kept; it has 42 bases, read in frame from the first base. Ends trimmed: V by 4 bases, J by 3 bases; bases unmatched to a gene: 7. TCRbeta CDR3 regions were amplified from genomic DNA by means of the immunoSEQ Assay, a bias-controlled multiplex PCR. In the paper's pipeline: Within the assay, amplification of reference gene primers was used to estimate how many nucleated cells each sample contained. To quantify the absolute abundance of each unique TCRbeta CDR3 rearrangement, sequence reads were collapsed and filtered. For each sample, productive Simpson clonality was calculated by taking the square root of Simpson's diversity index across productive rearrangements. The source is immuneACCESS, and TCRdb retained only in-frame sequences with V and J called. Part of the clones is not carried over; for the studies checked, unresolved V genes explain less than half of this, and the remainder is unexplained. The V and J calls and clone size are taken from that table; D and trimming were inferred from the DNA. The sample contains about 250,000 clones, around 86% of them found a single time. The leading ten clones occupy about 1.7% of the sample.

The sequence came from a woman in her sixties or seventies who had recovered from COVID-19. Recombination joined TRBV5-1 with TRBJ2-7, and 7 bases in between align with TRBD1. The sample taken for sequencing was peripheral blood. The CDR3 reads CASSPGDRNYEQYF. The DNA reads as follows: TGCGCCAGCAGCCCAGGGGACAGAAACTACGAGCAGTACTTC.